This TCR beta chain was retrieved from a study of OX40 agonist ivuxolimab in advanced cancers. Points from the study as a whole: Clonal expansion was seen in CD4+ and CD8+ blood T cells by week 6 at 0.1 to 3.0 mg/kg.

The length of the CDR3 is 15 residues. Germline loops: CDR1 SGHDN, CDR2 FVKESK. The ends were cut back, 2 bases at V and 2 bases at J, with 10 bases in the middle. This clone was seen a handful of times. Its matching antigen is unknown. Sequencing used immunoSEQ multiplex PCR; TCRdb keeps in-frame clones, though not all of them. Here the sample spans tens of thousands of clones, roughly nine tenths being singletons. This rearrangement joins TRBV14 to TRBJ2-1, with D perhaps matching TRBD2 (5 bases). This clonotype originated in an adult with an advanced solid tumor such as melanoma, head and neck, liver or kidney cancer. This sample comprised CD4+ or CD8+ T cells sorted from blood, obtained in a trial of the OX40 agonist ivuxolimab. The CDR3 spells CASSQRDRPYNEQFF. The CDR3 DNA reads as TGTGCCAGCAGCCAACGGGATCGGCCCTACAATGAGCAGTTCTTC. Drawing the rest from reference TRBV14 and TRBJ2-1, the complete variable domain is EAGVTQFPSHSVIEKGQTVTLRCDPISGHDNLYWYRRVMGKEIKFLLHFVKESKQDESGMPNNRFLAERTGGTYSTLKVQPAELEDSGVYFCASSQRDRPYNEQFFGPGTRLTVL.